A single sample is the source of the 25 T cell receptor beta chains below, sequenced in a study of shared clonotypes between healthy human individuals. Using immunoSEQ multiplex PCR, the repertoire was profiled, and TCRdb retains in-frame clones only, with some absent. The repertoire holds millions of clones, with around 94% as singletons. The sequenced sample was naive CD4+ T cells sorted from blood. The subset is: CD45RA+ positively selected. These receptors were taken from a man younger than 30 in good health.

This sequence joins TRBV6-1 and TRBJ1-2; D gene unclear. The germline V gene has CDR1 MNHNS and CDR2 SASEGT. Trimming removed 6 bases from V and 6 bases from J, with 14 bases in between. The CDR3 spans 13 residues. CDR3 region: CASSLTDKHGYTF. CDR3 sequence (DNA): TGTGCCAGCAGCCTGACTGACAAACATGGCTACACCTTC.

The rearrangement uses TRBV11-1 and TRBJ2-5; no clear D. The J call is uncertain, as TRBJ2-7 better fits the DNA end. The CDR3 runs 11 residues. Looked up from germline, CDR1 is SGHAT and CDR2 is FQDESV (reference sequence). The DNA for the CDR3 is TGTGCCAGCTCCCACAGCAGCGAGCAGTACTTC. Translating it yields CASSHSSEQYF.

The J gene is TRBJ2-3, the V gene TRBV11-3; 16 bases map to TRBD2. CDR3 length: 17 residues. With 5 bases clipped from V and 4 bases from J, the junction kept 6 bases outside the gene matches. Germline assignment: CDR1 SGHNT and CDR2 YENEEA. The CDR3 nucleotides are TGTGCCAGCAGCCCGGGGACTAGCGGGAGGGTAGCAGATACGCAGTATTTT. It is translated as CASSPGTSGRVADTQYF.

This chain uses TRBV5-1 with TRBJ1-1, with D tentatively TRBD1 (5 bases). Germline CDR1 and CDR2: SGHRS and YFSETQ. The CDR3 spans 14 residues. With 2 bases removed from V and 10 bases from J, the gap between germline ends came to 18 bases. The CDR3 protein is CASSLTGTSEGAFF. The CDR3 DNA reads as TGCGCCAGCAGCTTAACCGGGACGTCCGAGGGAGCTTTCTTT.

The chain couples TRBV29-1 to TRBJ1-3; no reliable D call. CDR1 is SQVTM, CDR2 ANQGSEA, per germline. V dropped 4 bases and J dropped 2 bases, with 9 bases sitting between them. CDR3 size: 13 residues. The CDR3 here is CSVGAGPGNTIYF. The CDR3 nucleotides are TGCAGCGTTGGGGCTGGTCCTGGAAACACCATATATTTT. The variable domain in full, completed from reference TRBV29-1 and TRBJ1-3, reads SAVISQKPSRDICQRGTSLTIQCQVDSQVTMMFWYRQQPGQSLTLIATANQGSEATYESGFVIDKFPISRPNLTFSTLTVSNMSPEDSSIYLCSVGAGPGNTIYFGEGSWLTVV.

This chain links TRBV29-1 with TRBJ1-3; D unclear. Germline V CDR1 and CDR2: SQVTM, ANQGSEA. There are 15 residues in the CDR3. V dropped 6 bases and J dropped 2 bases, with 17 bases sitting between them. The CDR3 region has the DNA TGCAGCGTCACCTTCGGGAGCCGCACTGGAAACACCATATATTTT. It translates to CSVTFGSRTGNTIYF.

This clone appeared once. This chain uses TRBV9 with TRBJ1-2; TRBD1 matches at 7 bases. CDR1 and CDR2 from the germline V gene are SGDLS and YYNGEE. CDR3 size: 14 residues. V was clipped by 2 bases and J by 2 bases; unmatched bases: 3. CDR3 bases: TGTGCCAGCAGCGTTGACAGGGAGAACTATGGCTACACCTTC. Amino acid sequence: CASSVDRENYGYTF.

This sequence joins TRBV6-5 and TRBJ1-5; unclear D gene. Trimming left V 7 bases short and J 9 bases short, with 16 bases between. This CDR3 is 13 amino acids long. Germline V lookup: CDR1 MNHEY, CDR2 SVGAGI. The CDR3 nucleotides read TGTGCCAGCATGAACGGGCAGGATGGGCCCCAGCATTTT. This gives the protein CASMNGQDGPQHF.

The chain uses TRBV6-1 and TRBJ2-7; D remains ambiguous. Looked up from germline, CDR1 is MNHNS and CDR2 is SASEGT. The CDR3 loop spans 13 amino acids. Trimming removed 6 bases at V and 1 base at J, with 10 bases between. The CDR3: CASSPGDSYEQYF. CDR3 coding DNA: TGTGCCAGCAGCCCCGGAGATTCCTACGAGCAGTACTTC.

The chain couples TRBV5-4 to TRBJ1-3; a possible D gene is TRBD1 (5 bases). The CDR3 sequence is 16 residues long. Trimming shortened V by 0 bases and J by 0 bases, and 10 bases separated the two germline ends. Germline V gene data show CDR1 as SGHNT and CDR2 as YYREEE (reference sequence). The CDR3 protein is CASSLDRWDSGNTIYF. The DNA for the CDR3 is TGTGCCAGCAGCTTGGACAGGTGGGACTCTGGAAACACCATATATTTT.

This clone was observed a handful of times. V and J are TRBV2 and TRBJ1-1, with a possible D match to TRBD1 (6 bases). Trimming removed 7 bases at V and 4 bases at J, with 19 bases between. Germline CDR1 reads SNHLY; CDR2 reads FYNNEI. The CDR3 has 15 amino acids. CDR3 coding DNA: TGTGCCAGCAAGCCGCAGACAGGATGGATCACTGAAGCTTTCTTT. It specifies CASKPQTGWITEAFF.

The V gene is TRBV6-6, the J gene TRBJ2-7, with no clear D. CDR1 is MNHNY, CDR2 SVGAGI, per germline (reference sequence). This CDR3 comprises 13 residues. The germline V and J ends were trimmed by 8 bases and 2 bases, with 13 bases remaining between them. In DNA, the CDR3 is TGTGCCAGCCGGGCCCCCCTTACCTACGAGCAGTACTTC. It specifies CASRAPLTYEQYF.

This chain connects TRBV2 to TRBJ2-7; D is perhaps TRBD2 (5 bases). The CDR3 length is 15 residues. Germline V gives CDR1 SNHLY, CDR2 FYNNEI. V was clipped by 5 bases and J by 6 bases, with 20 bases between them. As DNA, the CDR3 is TGTGCCAGCAGTCGGACGGGAACCCCGTCTCGCGAGCAGTACTTC. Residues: CASSRTGTPSREQYF.

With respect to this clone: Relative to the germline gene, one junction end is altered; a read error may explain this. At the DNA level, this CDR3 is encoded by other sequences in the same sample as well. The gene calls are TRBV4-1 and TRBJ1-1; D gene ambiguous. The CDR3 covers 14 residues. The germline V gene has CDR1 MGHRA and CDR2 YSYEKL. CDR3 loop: CASSQVSRDYEAFF. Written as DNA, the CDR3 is TGCGCCAGCAGCCAAGTTTCCAGAGACTATGAAGCTTTCTTC.

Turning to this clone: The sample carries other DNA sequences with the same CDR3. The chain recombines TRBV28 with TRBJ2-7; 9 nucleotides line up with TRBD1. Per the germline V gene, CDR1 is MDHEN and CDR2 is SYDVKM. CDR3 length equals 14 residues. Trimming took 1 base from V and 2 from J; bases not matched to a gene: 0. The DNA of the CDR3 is TGTGCCAGCAGTTTATACAGGGGGCCCTACGAGCAGTACTTC. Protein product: CASSLYRGPYEQYF. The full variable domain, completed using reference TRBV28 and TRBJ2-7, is DVKVTQSSRYLVKRTGEKVFLECVQDMDHENMFWYRQDPGLGLRLIYFSYDVKMKEKGDIPEGYSVSREKKERFSLILESASTNQTSMYLCASSLYRGPYEQYFGPGTRLTVT.

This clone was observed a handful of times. Here the CDR3 DNA reads TGTGCCAGCAGCTCCTTAATATTAGGCACCATATATTTT. Protein sequence: CASSSLILGTIYF. The chain couples TRBV9 to TRBJ1-3; no clear D gene. CDR1 SGDLS and CDR2 YYNGEE come from the germline V gene. Deletions cut 4 bases from V and 9 bases from J, with 14 bases between. The CDR3 totals 13 residues.

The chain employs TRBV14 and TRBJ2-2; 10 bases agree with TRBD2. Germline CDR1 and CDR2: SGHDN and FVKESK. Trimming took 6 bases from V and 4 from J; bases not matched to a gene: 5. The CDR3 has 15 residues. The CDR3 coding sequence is TGTGCCAGCAGACCTAGCGGGAGTATCACCGGGGAGCTGTTTTTT. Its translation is CASRPSGSITGELFF.

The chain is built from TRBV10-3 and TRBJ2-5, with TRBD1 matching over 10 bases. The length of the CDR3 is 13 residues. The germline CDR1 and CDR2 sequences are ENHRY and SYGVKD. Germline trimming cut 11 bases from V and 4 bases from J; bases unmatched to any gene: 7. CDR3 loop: CAVRDRGLETQYF. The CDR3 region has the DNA TGTGCCGTCCGGGACAGGGGTTTAGAGACCCAGTACTTC.

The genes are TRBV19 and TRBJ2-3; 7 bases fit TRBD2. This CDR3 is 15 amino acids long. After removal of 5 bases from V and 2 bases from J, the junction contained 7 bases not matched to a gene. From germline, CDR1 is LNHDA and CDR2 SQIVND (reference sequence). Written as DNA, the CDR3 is TGTGCCAGTAGTCGGACTAGGAAAGACACAGATACGCAGTATTTT. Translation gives CASSRTRKDTDTQYF.

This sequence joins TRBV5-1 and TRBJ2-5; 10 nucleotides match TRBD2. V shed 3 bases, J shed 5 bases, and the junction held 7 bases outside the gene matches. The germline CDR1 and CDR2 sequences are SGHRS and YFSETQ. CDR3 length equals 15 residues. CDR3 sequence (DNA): TGCGCCAGCAGCTCGGGGAGCGGGGGGGTCGAGACCCAGTACTTC. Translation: CASSSGSGGVETQYF.

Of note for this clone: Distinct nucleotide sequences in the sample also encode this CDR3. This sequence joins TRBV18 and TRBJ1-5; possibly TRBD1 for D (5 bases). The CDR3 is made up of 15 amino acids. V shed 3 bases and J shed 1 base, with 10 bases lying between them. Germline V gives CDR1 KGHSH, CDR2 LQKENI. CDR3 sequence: CASSPQGVSNQPQHF. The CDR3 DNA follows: TGTGCCAGCTCACCCCAGGGAGTCAGCAATCAGCCCCAGCATTTT.

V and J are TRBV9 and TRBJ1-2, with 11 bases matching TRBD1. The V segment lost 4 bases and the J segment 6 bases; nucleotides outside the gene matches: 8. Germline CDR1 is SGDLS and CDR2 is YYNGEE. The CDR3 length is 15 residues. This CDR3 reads CASSPEGQGVNGYTF. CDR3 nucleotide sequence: TGTGCCAGCAGCCCAGAGGGACAGGGGGTTAATGGCTACACCTTC.

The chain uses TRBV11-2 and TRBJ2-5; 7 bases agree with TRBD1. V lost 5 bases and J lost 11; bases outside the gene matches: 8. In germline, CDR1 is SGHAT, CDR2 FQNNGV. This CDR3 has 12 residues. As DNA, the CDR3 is TGTGCCAGCAGCCAGGGGGTCTGGGAGCAGTACTTC. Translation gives CASSQGVWEQYF.

CDR3 residues: CASSLGFRTGRPSSYEQYF. In DNA, the CDR3 is TGTGCCAGCAGCTTAGGTTTTCGGACAGGGAGACCCAGCTCCTACGAGCAGTACTTC. The chain recombines TRBV7-6 with TRBJ2-7, with TRBD1 identical over 8 bases. The CDR3 has 19 residues. Germline V gene lookup returns CDR1 SGHVS and CDR2 FNYEAQ. Trimming at V came to 1 base and at J to 0 bases, leaving 14 bases not matched to a gene.

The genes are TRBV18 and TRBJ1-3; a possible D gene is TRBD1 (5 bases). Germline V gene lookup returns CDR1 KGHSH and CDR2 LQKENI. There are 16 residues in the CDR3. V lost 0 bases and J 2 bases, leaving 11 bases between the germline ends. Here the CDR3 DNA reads TGTGCCAGCTCACCACCTAGGACAACAGCTGGAAACACCATATATTTT. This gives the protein CASSPPRTTAGNTIYF.